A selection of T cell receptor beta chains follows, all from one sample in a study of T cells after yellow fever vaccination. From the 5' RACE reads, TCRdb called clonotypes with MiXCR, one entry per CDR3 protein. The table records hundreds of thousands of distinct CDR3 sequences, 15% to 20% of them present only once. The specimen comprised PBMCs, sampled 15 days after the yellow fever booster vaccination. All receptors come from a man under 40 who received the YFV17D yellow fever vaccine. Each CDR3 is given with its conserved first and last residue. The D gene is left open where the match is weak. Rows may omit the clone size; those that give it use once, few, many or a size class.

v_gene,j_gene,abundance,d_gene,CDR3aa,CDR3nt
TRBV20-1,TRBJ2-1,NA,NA,CSASFGPDEQFF,TGCAGTGCTAGTTTCGGCCCTGATGAGCAGTTCTTC
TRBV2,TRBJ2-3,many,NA,CASKIDITDTQYF,TGTGCCAGCAAAATTGACATCACAGATACGCAGTATTTT
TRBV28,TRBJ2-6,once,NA,CASTQARGANVLTF,TGTGCCAGCACGCAGGCGAGAGGGGCCAACGTCCTGACTTTC
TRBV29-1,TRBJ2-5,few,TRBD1,CSVGGVWDSFPETQYF,TGCAGCGTTGGGGGAGTATGGGACAGCTTCCCGGAGACCCAGTACTTC
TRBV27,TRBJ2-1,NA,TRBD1,CASQGVGWWNEQFF,TGTGCCAGTCAGGGGGTAGGATGGTGGAATGAGCAGTTCTTC
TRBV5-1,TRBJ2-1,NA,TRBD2,CASSLLTSGSGNEQFF,TGCGCCAGCAGCTTGTTGACTAGCGGGAGTGGTAATGAGCAGTTCTTC
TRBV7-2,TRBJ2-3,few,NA,CASSPSTAQYF,TGTGCCAGCAGCCCCTCTACCGCGCAGTATTTT
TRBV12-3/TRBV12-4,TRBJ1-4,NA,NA,CASRGNEKLFF,TGTGCCAGCAGGGGCAATGAAAAACTGTTTTTT
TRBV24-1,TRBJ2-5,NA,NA,CATSDPRTAGETQYF,TGTGCCACCAGTGATCCCCGGACGGCGGGAGAGACCCAGTACTTC
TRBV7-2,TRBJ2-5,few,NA,CASSKLGQETQYF,TGTGCCAGCAGTAAGCTGGGGCAAGAGACCCAGTACTTC
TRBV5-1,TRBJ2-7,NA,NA,CASSLGLVSRGPGYEQYF,TGCGCCAGCAGCTTGGGACTAGTTAGTCGAGGACCAGGTTACGAGCAGTACTTC
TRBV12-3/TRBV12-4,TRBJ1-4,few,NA,CASSLRGREKLFF,TGTGCCAGCAGTTTGCGGGGGCGGGAAAAACTGTTTTTT
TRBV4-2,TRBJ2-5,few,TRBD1,CASRDRAQETQYF,TGTGCCAGCCGGGACAGGGCACAAGAGACCCAGTACTTC
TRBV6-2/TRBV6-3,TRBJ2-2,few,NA,CATNRDGIVTGELFF,TGTGCCACCAATAGGGACGGGATTGTCACCGGGGAGCTGTTTTTT
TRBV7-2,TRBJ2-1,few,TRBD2,CASSSDRAAGGQFF,TGTGCCAGCAGCTCCGACCGTGCTGCGGGAGGGCAGTTCTTC
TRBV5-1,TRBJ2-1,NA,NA,CASSLSVETSYNEQFF,TGCGCCAGCAGCTTGAGTGTCGAGACAAGTTACAATGAGCAGTTCTTC
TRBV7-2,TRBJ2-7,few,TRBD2,CASSKQAGGFYEQYF,TGTGCCAGCAGCAAGCAAGCGGGGGGATTCTACGAGCAGTACTTC
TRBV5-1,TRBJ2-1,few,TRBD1,CASSEGAKSFF,TGCGCCAGCAGTGAGGGGGCCAAAAGTTTCTTC
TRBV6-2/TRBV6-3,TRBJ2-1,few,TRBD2,CASKGLAGNNEQFF,TGTGCCAGCAAGGGACTAGCGGGGAACAATGAGCAGTTCTTC
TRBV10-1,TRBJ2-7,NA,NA,CASSENPTYEQYF,TGCGCCAGCAGTGAGAATCCCACCTACGAGCAGTACTTC
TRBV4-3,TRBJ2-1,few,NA,CASSQVGVLGNEQFF,TGCGCCAGCAGCCAAGTCGGGGTCTTGGGCAATGAGCAGTTCTTC
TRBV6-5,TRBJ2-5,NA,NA,CASSSGGAAEETQYF,TGTGCCAGCAGTTCGGGCGGGGCCGCGGAAGAGACCCAGTACTTC
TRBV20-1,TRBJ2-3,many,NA,CSAPPAGRFTDTQYF,TGCAGTGCTCCTCCGGCGGGGAGGTTCACAGATACGCAGTATTTT
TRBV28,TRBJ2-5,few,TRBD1,CASSLYQGQGSETQYF,TGTGCCAGCAGTTTATATCAGGGACAGGGCTCTGAGACCCAGTACTTC
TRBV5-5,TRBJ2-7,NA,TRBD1,CASRNRGTVDEQYF,TGTGCCAGCAGAAACAGGGGAACCGTCGACGAGCAGTACTTC